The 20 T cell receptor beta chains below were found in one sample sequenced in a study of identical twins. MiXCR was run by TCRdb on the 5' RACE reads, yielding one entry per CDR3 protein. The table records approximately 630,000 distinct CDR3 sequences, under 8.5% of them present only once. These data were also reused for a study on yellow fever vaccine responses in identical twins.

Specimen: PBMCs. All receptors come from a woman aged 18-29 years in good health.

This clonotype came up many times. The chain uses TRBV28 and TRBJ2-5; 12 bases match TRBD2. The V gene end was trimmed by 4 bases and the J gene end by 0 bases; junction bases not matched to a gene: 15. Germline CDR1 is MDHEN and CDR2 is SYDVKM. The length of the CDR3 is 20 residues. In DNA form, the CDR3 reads TGTGCCAGCAGTTCCCATCTAGCGGGAGGGCCAACATCGTACCAAGAGACCCAGTACTTC. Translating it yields CASSSHLAGGPTSYQETQYF. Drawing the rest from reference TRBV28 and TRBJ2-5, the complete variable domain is DVKVTQSSRYLVKRTGEKVFLECVQDMDHENMFWYRQDPGLGLRLIYFSYDVKMKEKGDIPEGYSVSREKKERFSLILESASTNQTSMYLCASSSHLAGGPTSYQETQYFGPGTRLLVL.

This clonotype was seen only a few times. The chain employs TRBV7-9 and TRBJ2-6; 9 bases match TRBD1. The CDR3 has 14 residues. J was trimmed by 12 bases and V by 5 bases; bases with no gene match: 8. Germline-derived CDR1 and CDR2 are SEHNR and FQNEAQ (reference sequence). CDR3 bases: TGTGCCAGCAGCCAAACAGGGGGCGCATCCGTCCTGACTTTC. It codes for CASSQTGGASVLTF.

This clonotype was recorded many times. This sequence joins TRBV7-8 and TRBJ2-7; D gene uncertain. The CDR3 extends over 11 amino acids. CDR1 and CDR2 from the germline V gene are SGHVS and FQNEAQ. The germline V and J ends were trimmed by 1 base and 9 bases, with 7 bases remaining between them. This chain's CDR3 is CASSLGEGQYF. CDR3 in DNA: TGTGCCAGCAGCTTAGGGGAAGGGCAGTACTTC.

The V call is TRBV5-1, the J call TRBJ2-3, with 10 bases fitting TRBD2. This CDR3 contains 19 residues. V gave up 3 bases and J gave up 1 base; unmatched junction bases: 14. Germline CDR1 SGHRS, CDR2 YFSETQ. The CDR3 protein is CASSSPLSGGAGRTDTQYF. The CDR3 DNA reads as TGCGCCAGCAGCTCTCCCTTGAGCGGGGGGGCGGGACGCACAGATACGCAGTATTTT.

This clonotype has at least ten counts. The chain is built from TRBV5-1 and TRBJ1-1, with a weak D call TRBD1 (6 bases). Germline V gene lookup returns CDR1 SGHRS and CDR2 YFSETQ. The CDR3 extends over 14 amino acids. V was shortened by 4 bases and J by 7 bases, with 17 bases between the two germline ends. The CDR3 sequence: CASSGGQSINEAFF. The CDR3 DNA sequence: TGCGCCAGCAGCGGAGGACAGAGTATTAATGAAGCTTTCTTT. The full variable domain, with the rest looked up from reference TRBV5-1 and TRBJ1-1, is KAGVTQTPRYLIKTRGQQVTLSCSPISGHRSVSWYQQTPGQGLQFLFEYFSETQRNKGNFPGRFSGRQFSNSRSEMNVSTLELGDSALYLCASSGGQSINEAFFGQGTRLTVV.

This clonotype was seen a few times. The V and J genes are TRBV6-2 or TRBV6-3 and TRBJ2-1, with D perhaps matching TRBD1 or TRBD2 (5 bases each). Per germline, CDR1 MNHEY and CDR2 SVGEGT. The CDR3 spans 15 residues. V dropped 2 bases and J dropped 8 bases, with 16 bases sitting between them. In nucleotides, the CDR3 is TGTGCCAGCAGTTACGGTGGGACCCCGAAGGATGAGCAGTTCTTC. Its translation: CASSYGGTPKDEQFF.

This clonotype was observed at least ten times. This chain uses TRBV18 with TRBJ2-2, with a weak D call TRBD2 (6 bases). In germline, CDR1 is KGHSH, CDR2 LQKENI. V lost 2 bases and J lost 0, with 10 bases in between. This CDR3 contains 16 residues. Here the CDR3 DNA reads TGTGCCAGCTCACCAGTCCCTAGCGCGAACACCGGGGAGCTGTTTTTT. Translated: CASSPVPSANTGELFF.

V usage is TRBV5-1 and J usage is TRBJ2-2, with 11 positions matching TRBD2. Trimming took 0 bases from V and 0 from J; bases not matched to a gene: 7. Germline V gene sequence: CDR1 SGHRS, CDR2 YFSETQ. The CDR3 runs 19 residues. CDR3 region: CASSLVLAGEPPNTGELFF. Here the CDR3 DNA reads TGCGCCAGCAGCTTGGTACTAGCGGGAGAGCCTCCGAACACCGGGGAGCTGTTTTTT.

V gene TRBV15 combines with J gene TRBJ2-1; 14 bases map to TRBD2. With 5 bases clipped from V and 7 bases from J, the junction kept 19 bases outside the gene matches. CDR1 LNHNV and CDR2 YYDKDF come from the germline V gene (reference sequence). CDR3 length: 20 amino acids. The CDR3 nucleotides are TGTGCCACCAGCCACATTAGGCCGGGACTAGCGGGAGTAGGGGTGAATGAGCAGTTCTTC. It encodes CATSHIRPGLAGVGVNEQFF.

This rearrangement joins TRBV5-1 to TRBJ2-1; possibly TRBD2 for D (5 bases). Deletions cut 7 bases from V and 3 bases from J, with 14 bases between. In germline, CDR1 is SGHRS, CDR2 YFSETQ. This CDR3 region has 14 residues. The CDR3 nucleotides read TGCGCCAGCGCCCCCTCGGCGGGCTACAATGAGCAGTTCTTC. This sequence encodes CASAPSAGYNEQFF.

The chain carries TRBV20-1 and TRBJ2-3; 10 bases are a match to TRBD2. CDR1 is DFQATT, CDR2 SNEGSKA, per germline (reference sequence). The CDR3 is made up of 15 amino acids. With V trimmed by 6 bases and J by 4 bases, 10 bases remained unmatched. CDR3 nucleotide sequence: TGCAGTGCCATCAATCCTAGCGGGAGCCCAGATACGCAGTATTTT. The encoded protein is CSAINPSGSPDTQYF.

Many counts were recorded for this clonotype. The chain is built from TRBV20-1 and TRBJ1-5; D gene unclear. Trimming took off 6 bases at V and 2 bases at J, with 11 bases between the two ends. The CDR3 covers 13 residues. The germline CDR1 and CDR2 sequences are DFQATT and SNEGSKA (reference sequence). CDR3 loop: CSAIGGGNQPQHF. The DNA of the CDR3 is TGCAGTGCAATAGGTGGTGGCAATCAGCCCCAGCATTTT.

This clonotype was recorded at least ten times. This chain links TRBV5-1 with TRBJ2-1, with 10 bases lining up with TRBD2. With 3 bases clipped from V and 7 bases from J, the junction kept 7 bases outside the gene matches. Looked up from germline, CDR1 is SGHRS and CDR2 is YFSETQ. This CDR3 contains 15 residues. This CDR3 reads CASSWGGLAMNEQFF. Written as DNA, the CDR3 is TGCGCCAGCAGCTGGGGGGGACTAGCGATGAATGAGCAGTTCTTC.

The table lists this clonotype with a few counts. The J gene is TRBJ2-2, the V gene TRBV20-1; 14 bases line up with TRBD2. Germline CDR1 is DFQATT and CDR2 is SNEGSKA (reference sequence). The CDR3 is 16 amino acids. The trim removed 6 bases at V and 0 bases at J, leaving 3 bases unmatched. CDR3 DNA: TGCAGTGCCCGGGGACTAGCGGGGGCGAACACCGGGGAGCTGTTTTTT. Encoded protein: CSARGLAGANTGELFF.

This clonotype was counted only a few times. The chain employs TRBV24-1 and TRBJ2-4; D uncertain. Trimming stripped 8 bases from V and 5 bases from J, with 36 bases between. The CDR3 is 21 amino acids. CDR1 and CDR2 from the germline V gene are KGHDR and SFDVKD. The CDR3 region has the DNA TGTGCCACCACTCCAGATCCGGTACTACTATCGCTCCACTTAGGAGAAAACATTCAGTACTTC. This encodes CATTPDPVLLSLHLGENIQYF.

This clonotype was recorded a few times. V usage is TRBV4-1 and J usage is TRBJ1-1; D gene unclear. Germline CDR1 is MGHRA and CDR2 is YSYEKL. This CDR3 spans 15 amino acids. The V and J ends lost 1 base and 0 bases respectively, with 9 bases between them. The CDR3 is CASSQASILNTEAFF. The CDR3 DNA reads TGCGCCAGCAGCCAAGCGTCCATTTTGAACACTGAAGCTTTCTTT.

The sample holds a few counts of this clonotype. CDR3 region: CAPGGRTYEQYV. CDR3 coding DNA: TGTGCCCCCGGGGGTAGGACCTACGAGCAGTACGTC. The gene calls are TRBV10-3 and TRBJ2-7, with D maybe TRBD2 (6 bases). The CDR3 totals 12 residues. CDR1 is ENHRY, CDR2 SYGVKD, per germline. V was trimmed by 11 bases and J by 2 bases, leaving 13 bases between them.

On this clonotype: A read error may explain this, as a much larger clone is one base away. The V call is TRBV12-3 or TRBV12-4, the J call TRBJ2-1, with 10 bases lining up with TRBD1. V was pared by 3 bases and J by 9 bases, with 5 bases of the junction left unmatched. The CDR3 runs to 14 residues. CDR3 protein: CASSFETGGSEQFF. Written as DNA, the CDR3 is TGTGCCAGCAGTTTCGAGACAGGGGGCAGTGAGCAGTTCTTC.

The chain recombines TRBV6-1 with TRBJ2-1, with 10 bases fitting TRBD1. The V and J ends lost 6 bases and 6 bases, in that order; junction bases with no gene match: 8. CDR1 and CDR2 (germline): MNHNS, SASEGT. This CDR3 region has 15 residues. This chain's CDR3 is CASRDRDRGSNEQFF. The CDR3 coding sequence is TGTGCCAGCAGGGACCGGGACAGGGGCTCCAATGAGCAGTTCTTC.

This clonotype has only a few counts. The CDR3 DNA follows: TGTGCCAGCAGTTTGGTCCAGGGGGGTTGGGACGAGCAGTACTTC. Translation: CASSLVQGGWDEQYF. The chain is built from TRBV27 and TRBJ2-7; a weak D match, TRBD1 (7 bases). Germline CDR1 and CDR2: MNHEY and SMNVEV (reference sequence). The CDR3 runs 15 residues. The germline V and J ends were trimmed by 3 bases and 5 bases, with 17 bases remaining between them.